Given below is one T cell receptor beta chain in context. Trimming cost V 6 bases and J 4 bases, with 9 bases left between them. There are 12 residues in the CDR3. Germline lookup yields CDR1 SNHLY and CDR2 FYNNEI. This sample was taken from a study of technical replicates of blood from four donors. TCRdb's table, derived via immunoSEQ multiplex PCR, lists solely in-frame clones and lacks some. This table has 50,000 to 65,000 clones, approximately 89% appearing once. This clonotype was obtained from a human donor in good health. Some clones in this sample may be carry-over from other donors' samples. Material: PBMCs. The chain is built from TRBV2 and TRBJ1-2, with D unclear. CDR3 residues: CASSEGIYGYTF. The DNA of the CDR3 is TGTGCCAGCAGCGAGGGAATCTATGGCTACACCTTC.